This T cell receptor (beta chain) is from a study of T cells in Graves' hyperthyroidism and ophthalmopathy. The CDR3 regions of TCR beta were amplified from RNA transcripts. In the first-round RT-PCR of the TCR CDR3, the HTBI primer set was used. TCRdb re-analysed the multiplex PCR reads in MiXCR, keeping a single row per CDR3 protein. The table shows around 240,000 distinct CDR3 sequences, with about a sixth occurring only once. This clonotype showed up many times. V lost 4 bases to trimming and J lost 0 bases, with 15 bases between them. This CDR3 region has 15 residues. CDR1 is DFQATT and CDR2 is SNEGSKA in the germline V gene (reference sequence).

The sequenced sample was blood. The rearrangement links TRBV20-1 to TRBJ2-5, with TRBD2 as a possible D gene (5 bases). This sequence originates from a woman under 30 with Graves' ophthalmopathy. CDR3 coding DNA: TGCAGTGCTAACCTGGGCGGAGGACACCAAGAGACCCAGTACTTC. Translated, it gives CSANLGGGHQETQYF.